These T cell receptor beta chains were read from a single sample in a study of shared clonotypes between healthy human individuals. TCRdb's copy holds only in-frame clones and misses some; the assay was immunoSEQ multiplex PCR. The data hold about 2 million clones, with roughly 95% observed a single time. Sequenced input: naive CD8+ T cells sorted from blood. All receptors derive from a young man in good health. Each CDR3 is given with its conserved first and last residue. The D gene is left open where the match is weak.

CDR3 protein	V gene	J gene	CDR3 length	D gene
CASSQEYEAGGTYEQYF	TRBV4-1	TRBJ2-7	17	TRBD2
CASSQSAHGNTIYF	TRBV16	TRBJ1-3	14	-
CASSLGQGAYEQYF	TRBV19	TRBJ2-7	14	TRBD1
CASSFGGTEAFF	TRBV5-4	TRBJ1-1	12	-
CASRGFGLAGGLAKNIQYF	TRBV2	TRBJ2-4	19	TRBD2
CASSDLAGDAEQFF	TRBV6-4	TRBJ2-1	14	TRBD2
CASSLGTYNEQFF	TRBV28	TRBJ2-1	13	-
CASSLGQGGWVNTEAFF	TRBV7-9	TRBJ1-1	17	-
CASSLGLAGGNEQFF	TRBV5-6	TRBJ2-1	15	TRBD2
CASSSLGSDYGYTF	TRBV19	TRBJ1-2	14	-
CASSLAGGAYNSPLHF	TRBV5-1	TRBJ1-6	16	-
CASKKELFYNEQFF	TRBV7-9	TRBJ2-1	14	-
CASSQDYGGSYEQYF	TRBV4-3	TRBJ2-7	15	-
CAWSRFPDRMNTEAFF	TRBV30	TRBJ1-1	16	-
CSVPTAIEAFF	TRBV20-1	TRBJ1-1	11	-
CASSFRGGNTEAFF	TRBV13	TRBJ1-1	14	TRBD1
CASSGTGIGEQYF	TRBV11-2	TRBJ2-7	13	-
CASSALPAAGSESYEQYF	TRBV9	TRBJ2-7	18	-
CASSPWDRDYEQYF	TRBV18	TRBJ2-7	14	TRBD1
CASSSHWTSGNTGELFF	TRBV19	TRBJ2-2	17	TRBD2
CASSFTQYEQYF	TRBV5-6	TRBJ2-7	12	-
CASSPAWANSPLHF	TRBV7-2	TRBJ1-6	14	-
CASSQTGVNQPQHF	TRBV6-6	TRBJ1-5	14	TRBD1
CASTPRDSRNEQYF	TRBV28	TRBJ2-7	14	TRBD1
CASSNGRDQPQHF	TRBV6-5	TRBJ1-5	13	-
CASSEDGGENIQYF	TRBV5-1	TRBJ2-4	14	-
CASRALAGGHNEQFF	TRBV6-4	TRBJ2-1	15	TRBD2
CASSPKSAEPYNEQFF	TRBV7-3	TRBJ2-1	16	-
CASLAGRESYNEKLFF	TRBV28	TRBJ1-4	16	-
CASSLGPTEAFF	TRBV5-1	TRBJ1-1	12	-
CAWQSGTSQETQYF	TRBV30	TRBJ2-5	14	-
CASSSWGNQETQYF	TRBV5-6	TRBJ2-5	14	-
CATSILGGEETQYF	TRBV15	TRBJ2-5	14	-
CASSLSPGSPGKGEQYF	TRBV5-1	TRBJ2-7	17	-
CASTSRDSLNYGYTF	TRBV10-2	TRBJ1-2	15	TRBD1
CASTVGTQETQYF	TRBV5-1	TRBJ2-5	13	-
CASSSEGGFQHF	TRBV7-9	TRBJ1-5	12	-
CASSLLEGMNTEAFF	TRBV7-2	TRBJ1-1	15	-
CASRGLADYEQYF	TRBV27	TRBJ2-7	13	TRBD2
CASSYGTGYNEQFF	TRBV27	TRBJ2-1	14	TRBD1
CASSYRANEKLFF	TRBV27	TRBJ1-4	13	-
CASSLSGPPATNEKLFF	TRBV5-6	TRBJ1-4	17	-
CASSLASDMNTEAFF	TRBV7-6	TRBJ1-1	15	-
CASSQDQETQYF	TRBV14	TRBJ2-5	12	-
CASSEGPERYGYTF	TRBV2	TRBJ1-2	14	-
CASSYSRHRLQETQYF	TRBV6-5	TRBJ2-5	16	-
CASSLEGVETQYF	TRBV5-6	TRBJ2-5	13	-
CASSEGPGNSPLHF	TRBV9	TRBJ1-6	14	-
CASNPGDYQETQYF	TRBV9	TRBJ2-5	14	-
CASSYGTDGEQYF	TRBV6-5	TRBJ2-7	13	TRBD1
CASSRSGASLGEQYF	TRBV27	TRBJ2-7	15	-
CAWSVASGGAHEQFF	TRBV30	TRBJ2-1	15	TRBD2
CAWNPPWVSSLSNEQFF	TRBV30	TRBJ2-1	17	-
CASGTTGWDTDTQYF	TRBV9	TRBJ2-3	15	TRBD1
CASSEWATSFGTDTQYF	TRBV6-1	TRBJ2-3	17	TRBD2
CASRVSPQETQYF	TRBV7-9	TRBJ2-5	13	-
CSGRDSYGYTF	TRBV20-1	TRBJ1-2	11	TRBD1